A single sample is the source of the 16 T cell receptor beta chains below, sequenced in a study of cytomegalovirus exposure and HLA in healthy donors. PCR involved 60 Vbeta and 13 Jbeta primers. Generated by immunoSEQ multiplex PCR, the TCRdb table keeps only in-frame clones and is missing some. The sample has about 110,000 clones; just under 70% are singletons. Sequencing was performed on PBMCs. All receptors derive from a woman between 70 and 85 years old in good health and CMV-seropositive.

There are a few counts of this clone. Other DNA sequences in the sample encode the same CDR3. This rearrangement joins TRBV18 to TRBJ1-4, with D perhaps TRBD1 (6 bases). The CDR3 has 15 residues. Germline CDR1 reads KGHSH; CDR2 reads LQKENI. The V end was cut by 3 bases, the J end by 3 bases, with 11 bases between. The CDR3 here is CASSPRAGANEKLFF. In nucleotides, the CDR3 is TGTGCCAGCTCACCTAGGGCAGGGGCTAATGAAAAACTGTTTTTT.

This clone was detected a few times. V is TRBV2 and J is TRBJ1-5, with D possibly TRBD1 on 6 matching bases. This CDR3 region has 15 residues. CDR1 is SNHLY and CDR2 is FYNNEI in the germline V gene. Trimming cost V 6 bases and J 3 bases, with 15 bases left between them. In nucleotides, the CDR3 is TGTGCCAGCAGGGAGGGGGGGTCCGTCAATCAGCCCCAGCATTTT. It yields the protein CASREGGSVNQPQHF.

The genes are TRBV2 and TRBJ2-2, with TRBD2 as a possible D gene (5 bases). V was trimmed by 9 bases and J by 3 bases, leaving 14 bases between them. The CDR3 is made up of 14 amino acids. Germline V gene sequence: CDR1 SNHLY, CDR2 FYNNEI. Written as DNA, the CDR3 is TGTGCCAGTAAGGGATGGGGAGACACCGGGGAGCTGTTTTTT. This gives the protein CASKGWGDTGELFF.

This clone has a handful of counts. This chain joins TRBV18 and TRBJ2-5, with D possibly matching TRBD2 (7 bases). Germline CDR1 is KGHSH and CDR2 is LQKENI. V gave up 6 bases and J gave up 4 bases, with 15 bases separating them. CDR3 size: 14 residues. CDR3 bases: TGTGCCAGCTCCCCTCTCGGGGGGCCAGAGACCCAGTACTTC. It yields the protein CASSPLGGPETQYF.

The table lists this clone with a few counts. This sequence joins TRBV27 and TRBJ1-1; 7 positions agree with TRBD1. Germline CDR1 is MNHEY and CDR2 is SMNVEV (reference sequence). This CDR3 is built from 16 residues. The trim removed 0 bases at V and 3 bases at J, leaving 7 bases unmatched. The CDR3 region is CASSLSSGGGYTEAFF. The CDR3 DNA follows: TGTGCCAGCAGTTTATCGTCAGGGGGAGGTTACACTGAAGCTTTCTTT.

V and J are TRBV18 and TRBJ2-7; D is ambiguous. The CDR3 sequence is 14 residues long. Germline V CDR1 and CDR2: KGHSH, LQKENI. Trimming stripped 2 bases from V and 3 bases from J, with 11 bases between. CDR3 in amino acids: CASSPGQESYEQYF. The DNA of the CDR3 is TGTGCCAGCTCACCAGGGCAAGAGAGCTACGAGCAGTACTTC.

The CDR3 bases are TGCAGCGTTGAATTGGTCGGCTCCTACGAGCAGTACTTC. Its translation: CSVELVGSYEQYF. The chain is built from TRBV29-1 and TRBJ2-7; D is uncertain. The length of the CDR3 is 13 residues. Germline CDR1 and CDR2: SQVTM and ANQGSEA. Trimming pared 2 bases from V and 0 bases from J, leaving 8 bases between.

The chain uses TRBV19 and TRBJ1-2; 12 bases are shared with TRBD1. This CDR3 has 17 amino acids. CDR1 is LNHDA and CDR2 is SQIVND in the germline V gene (reference sequence). J gave up 1 base and V 5 bases, and 8 bases lay outside the gene matches. CDR3 protein: CASSPGTGGLYNYGYTF. The CDR3 region has the DNA TGTGCCAGTAGTCCCGGGACAGGGGGCCTGTATAACTATGGCTACACCTTC.

The chain links TRBV7-7 to TRBJ2-2; D remains unclear. This CDR3 spans 12 amino acids. The V gene lost 4 bases and the J gene lost 5 bases, with 5 bases spanning the gap. Germline V gene sequence: CDR1 SSHAT, CDR2 FNYEAQ (reference sequence). CDR3 nucleotides: TGTGCCAGCAGCTCTACTACCGGGGAGCTGTTTTTT. The encoded protein is CASSSTTGELFF.

Here the CDR3 reads CASSGTGVVDQPQHF. CDR3 DNA sequence: TGTGCCAGCAGCGGGACAGGGGTGGTGGATCAGCCCCAGCATTTT. The chain uses TRBV9 and TRBJ1-5, with 9 positions matching TRBD1. V was clipped by 3 bases and J by 5 bases; unmatched bases: 6. Germline values: CDR1 SGDLS, CDR2 YYNGEE. This CDR3 has 15 residues.

This chain uses TRBV10-1 with TRBJ2-7; TRBD2 is a possible D gene (6 bases). The CDR3 is 13 amino acids. From germline, CDR1 is WNHNN and CDR2 SYGVQD (reference sequence). V gave up 8 bases and J gave up 6 bases, with 17 bases separating them. CDR3 amino acids: CASSAGPEFEQYF. CDR3 sequence (DNA): TGCGCCAGCTCGGCGGGGCCGGAATTCGAGCAGTACTTC.

The V gene is TRBV11-2, the J gene TRBJ2-7; 9 nucleotides line up with TRBD2. V trimming: 1 base; J trimming: 2 bases; junction bases outside the gene matches: 3. Germline V gene sequence: CDR1 SGHAT, CDR2 FQNNGV. The CDR3 totals 15 residues. The CDR3 coding sequence is TGTGCCAGCAGCTTAGGGCGGGGGGGCCCCTACGAGCAGTACTTC. Translated, it gives CASSLGRGGPYEQYF.

The chain joins TRBV7-2 to TRBJ2-6; 7 nucleotides agree with TRBD1. The junction had 2 bases not matched to a gene; V was cut back by 5 bases and J by 1 base. The V gene's germline CDR1 is SGHTA and CDR2 FQGNSA. The CDR3 runs 15 residues. The CDR3 sequence is CASSDRVSGANVLTF. CDR3 DNA sequence: TGTGCCAGCAGCGACAGGGTTTCTGGGGCCAACGTCCTGACTTTC. Variable domain in full (rest from reference TRBV7-2 and TRBJ2-6): GAGVSQSPSNKVTEKGKDVELRCDPISGHTALYWYRQSLGQGLEFLIYFQGNSAPDKSGLPSDRFSAERTGGSVSTLTIQRTQQEDSAVYLCASSDRVSGANVLTFGAGSRLTVL.

This clone was seen a handful of times. The CDR3 sequence is CASGLVGTWSDEQFF. The CDR3 DNA is TGTGCTAGTGGTTTGGTAGGGACTTGGTCGGATGAGCAGTTCTTC. This chain uses TRBV12-5 with TRBJ2-1; possibly TRBD2 for D (6 bases). The CDR3 is made up of 15 amino acids. Trimming left V 0 bases short and J 8 bases short, with 14 bases between. The V gene's germline CDR1 is LGHNT and CDR2 FRNRAP.

The chain combines TRBV18 with TRBJ1-1; TRBD1 aligns across 8 bases. CDR1 and CDR2 from the germline V gene are KGHSH and LQKENI. Germline trimming cut 3 bases from V and 4 bases from J; bases unmatched to any gene: 4. This CDR3 is built from 14 residues. CDR3 region: CASSPQTGVTEAFF. The CDR3 nucleotides are TGTGCCAGCTCACCCCAGACAGGGGTCACTGAAGCTTTCTTT.

CDR3 loop: CAISGNTGNEQYF. The CDR3 region has the DNA TGTGCCATCAGTGGTAACACAGGAAACGAGCAGTACTTC. The J gene is TRBJ2-7, the V gene TRBV10-3, with D perhaps TRBD1 (5 bases). The CDR3 covers 13 residues. The germline V and J ends were trimmed by 4 bases and 5 bases, with 12 bases remaining between them. Germline CDR1 ENHRY, CDR2 SYGVKD.